This T cell receptor (beta chain) was captured in a study of CD8 T cells in ankylosing spondylitis. Whole-study results and caveats: Disease-associated clones were reportedly significantly overrepresented in matched ankylosing spondylitis synovial fluid. The study identified a TCR beta motif of seven or eight highly homologous variants that appeared characteristic of ankylosing spondylitis blood.

For this clonotype: Its specificity is not known.

By quantitative 5'-RACE with molecular barcodes, the TCR beta libraries were made. Each CDR3 protein is one row after TCRdb ran MiXCR on the 5' RACE reads. The sample includes fewer than 450,000 distinct CDR3 sequences, roughly 17% of them seen just once. Germline trimming cut 0 bases from V and 7 bases from J; bases unmatched to any gene: 5. The CDR3 has 14 amino acids. The germline V gene has CDR1 DFQATT and CDR2 SNEGSKA (reference sequence). Input material: blood, either unsorted or a sorted T cell fraction (not recorded which). The clonotype comes from a male donor with ankylosing spondylitis. This rearrangement joins TRBV20-1 to TRBJ2-2, with 7 bases matching TRBD1. The CDR3 protein is CSARDRGSGGELFF. CDR3 DNA sequence: TGCAGTGCTAGAGACAGGGGGTCGGGCGGGGAGCTGTTTTTT.